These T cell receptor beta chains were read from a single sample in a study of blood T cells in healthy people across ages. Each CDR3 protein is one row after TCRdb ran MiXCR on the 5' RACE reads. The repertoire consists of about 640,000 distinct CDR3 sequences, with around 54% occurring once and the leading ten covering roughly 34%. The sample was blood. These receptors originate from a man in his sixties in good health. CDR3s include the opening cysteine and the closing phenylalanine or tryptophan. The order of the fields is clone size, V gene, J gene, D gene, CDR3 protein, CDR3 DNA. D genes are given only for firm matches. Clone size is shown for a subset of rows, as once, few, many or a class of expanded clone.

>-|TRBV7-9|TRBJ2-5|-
CASSFASETQYF
TGTGCCAGCAGCTTCGCGTCCGAGACCCAGTACTTC
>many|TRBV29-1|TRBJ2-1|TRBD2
CSVDLAGSRGGNEQFF
TGCAGCGTTGATCTAGCGGGGTCAAGAGGGGGGAATGAGCAGTTCTTC
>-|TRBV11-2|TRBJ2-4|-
CASSLGRTTKNIQYF
TGTGCCAGCAGCTTAGGTCGTACGACCAAAAACATTCAGTACTTC
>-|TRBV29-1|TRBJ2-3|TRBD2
CSVGTSVADTQYF
TGCAGCGTTGGGACTAGCGTGGCAGATACGCAGTATTTT
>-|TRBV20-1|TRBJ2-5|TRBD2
CSARVQRGLAGTQYF
TGCAGTGCTAGAGTTCAACGGGGACTAGCCGGGACCCAGTACTTC
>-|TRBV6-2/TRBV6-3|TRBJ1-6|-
CASSYLVSPLHF
TGTGCCAGCAGTTACTTGGTTTCACCCCTCCACTTT
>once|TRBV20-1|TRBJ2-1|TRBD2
CSATGSSGGAYNEQFF
TGCAGTGCAACCGGCTCTAGCGGGGGAGCGTACAATGAGCAGTTCTTC
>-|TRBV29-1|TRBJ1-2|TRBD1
CSVRGGQGVPYGYTF
TGCAGCGTGCGGGGGGGCCAGGGGGTTCCCTATGGCTACACCTTC
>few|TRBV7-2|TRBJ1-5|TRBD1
CASSRQGDQPQHF
TGTGCCAGCAGCAGACAGGGGGATCAGCCCCAGCATTTT
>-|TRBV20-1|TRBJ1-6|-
CSARIGTLLYSPLHF
TGCAGTGCTAGGATTGGCACTCTACTTTATTCACCCCTCCACTTT
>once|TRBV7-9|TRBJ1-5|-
CASSPTGESQPQHF
TGTGCCAGCAGCCCAACGGGGGAGAGTCAGCCCCAGCATTTT
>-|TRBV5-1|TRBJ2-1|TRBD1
CASSPTGPYNEQFF
TGTGCCAGCAGCCCGACAGGGCCCTACAATGAGCAGTTCTTC
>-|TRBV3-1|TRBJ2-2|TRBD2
CASSQGATSGGATTGELFF
TGTGCCAGCAGCCAAGGCGCGACTAGCGGGGGGGCCACCACCGGGGAGCTGTTTTTT
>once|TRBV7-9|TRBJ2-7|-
CASSLALGGLPYEQYF
TGTGCCAGCAGCTTAGCGTTGGGGGGTTTACCCTACGAGCAGTACTTC
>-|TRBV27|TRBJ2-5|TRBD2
CASRRGIAEETQYF
TGTGCCAGCAGGCGGGGGATAGCGGAAGAGACCCAGTACTTC
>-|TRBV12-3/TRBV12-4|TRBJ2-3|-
CASSKTGAGTDTQYF
TGTGCCAGCAGCAAAACGGGGGCAGGCACAGATACGCAGTATTTT
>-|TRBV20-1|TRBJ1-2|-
CSARLAGHLYGYTF
TGCAGTGCTAGATTAGCGGGACACCTCTATGGCTACACCTTC
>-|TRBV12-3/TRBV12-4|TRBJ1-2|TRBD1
CASSPRTGLDYGYTF
TGTGCCAGCAGTCCTCGGACAGGTTTGGACTATGGCTACACCTTC
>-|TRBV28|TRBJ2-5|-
CASRRTASITQYF
TGTGCCAGCAGGCGGACAGCGTCAATAACCCAGTACTTC
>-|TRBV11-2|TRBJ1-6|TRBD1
CASSLTLDRGGSPLHF
TGTGCCAGCAGCTTAACCCTTGACAGGGGGGGATCACCCCTCCACTTT
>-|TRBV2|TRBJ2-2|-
CASRIGQHNTGELFF
TGTGCCAGCAGAATTGGGCAGCATAACACCGGGGAGCTGTTTTTT
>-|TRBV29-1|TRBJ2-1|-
CSVEFYRGGLLYNEQFF
TGCAGCGTTGAGTTCTATAGGGGGGGGCTCCTATACAATGAGCAGTTCTTC
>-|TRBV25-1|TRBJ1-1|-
CASSDGQTMNTEAFF
TGTGCCAGCAGCGACGGACAGACCATGAACACTGAAGCTTTCTTT
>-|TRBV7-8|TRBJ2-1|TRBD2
CASSLISGGAWEQFF
TGTGCCAGCAGCTTAATTAGCGGGGGGGCCTGGGAGCAGTTCTTC
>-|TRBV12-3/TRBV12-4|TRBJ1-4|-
CASSRVENEKLFF
TGTGCCAGCAGCCGGGTGGAGAATGAAAAACTGTTTTTT
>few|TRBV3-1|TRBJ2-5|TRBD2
CASSQVGLAGQGAYF
TGTGCCAGCAGCCAAGTGGGACTAGCGGGCCAGGGTGCGTACTTC
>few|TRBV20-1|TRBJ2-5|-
CSASSGGAGGETQYF
TGCAGTGCTAGTTCCGGGGGCGCAGGAGGAGAGACCCAGTACTTC
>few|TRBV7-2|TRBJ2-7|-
CASSLDTVNSYEQYF
TGTGCCAGCAGCTTAGACACGGTGAACTCCTACGAGCAGTACTTC
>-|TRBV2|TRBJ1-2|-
CASWGTNYGYTF
TGTGCCAGCTGGGGGACTAACTATGGCTACACCTTC
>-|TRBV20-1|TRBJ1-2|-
CSAREPDRNGYGYTF
TGCAGTGCTAGAGAACCGGACAGAAATGGTTATGGCTACACCTTC
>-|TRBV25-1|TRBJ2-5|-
CARSPGGTVSGETQYF
TGTGCCCGCAGCCCAGGAGGGACAGTTAGTGGGGAGACCCAGTACTTC
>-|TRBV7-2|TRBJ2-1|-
CASSSPIRHEQFF
TGTGCCAGCAGCTCTCCCATCCGGCATGAGCAGTTCTTC
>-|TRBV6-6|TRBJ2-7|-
CASSAARDGAEQYF
TGTGCCAGCAGTGCCGCTAGGGACGGAGCCGAGCAGTACTTC
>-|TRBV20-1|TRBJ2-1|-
CSATHGTKYNEQFF
TGCAGTGCGACCCACGGGACAAAGTACAATGAGCAGTTCTTC
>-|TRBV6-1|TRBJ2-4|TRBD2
CASSDGTSGGAGTKNIQYF
TGTGCCAGCAGTGATGGGACTAGCGGGGGGGCCGGAACCAAAAACATTCAGTACTTC
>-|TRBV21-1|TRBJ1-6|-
CASSPRTGKDNSPLHF
TGTGCCAGCAGCCCCCGGACAGGGAAGGATAATTCACCCCTCCACTTT
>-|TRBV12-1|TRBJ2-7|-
CASSFRGRCYEQYF
TGTGCCAGCAGCTTTCGGGGCAGGTGCTACGAGCAGTACTTC
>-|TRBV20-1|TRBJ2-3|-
CSASISGDVVTQYF
TGCAGTGCTAGTATCTCGGGGGACGTAGTTACGCAGTATTTT
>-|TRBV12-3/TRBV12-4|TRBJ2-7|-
CASTMEGHEQYF
TGTGCCAGCACCATGGAGGGCCACGAGCAGTACTTC
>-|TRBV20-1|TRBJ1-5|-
CSASPGSNQPQHF
TGCAGTGCTAGTCCAGGGAGCAATCAGCCCCAGCATTTT
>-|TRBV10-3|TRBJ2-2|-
CAISNRGGRLDTGELFF
TGTGCCATCAGTAATAGGGGGGGGCGCTTGGACACCGGGGAGCTGTTTTTT
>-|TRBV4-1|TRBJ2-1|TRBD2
CASSHTSGDFNEQFF
TGCGCCAGCAGCCATACTAGCGGGGATTTTAATGAGCAGTTCTTC
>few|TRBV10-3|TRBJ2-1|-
CAISEQGYNEQFF
TGTGCCATCAGTGAGCAGGGGTACAATGAGCAGTTCTTC
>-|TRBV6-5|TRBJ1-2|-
CASSYGGQASYGYTF
TGTGCCAGCAGTTACGGGGGGCAGGCGAGCTATGGCTACACCTTC
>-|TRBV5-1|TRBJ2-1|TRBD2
CASSLEGGGSYNEQFF
TGCGCCAGCAGCTTGGAGGGCGGGGGCTCCTACAATGAGCAGTTCTTC
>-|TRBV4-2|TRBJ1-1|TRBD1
CASSQDQGANTEAFF
TGTGCCAGCAGCCAAGATCAGGGGGCGAACACTGAAGCTTTCTTT
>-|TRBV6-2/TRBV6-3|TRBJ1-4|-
CASTRTANEKLFF
TGTGCCAGCACCCGAACGGCTAATGAAAAACTGTTTTTT
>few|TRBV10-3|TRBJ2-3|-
CAISAGGDTDTQYF
TGTGCCATCAGTGCAGGTGGAGACACAGATACGCAGTATTTT
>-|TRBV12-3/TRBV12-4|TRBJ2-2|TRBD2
CASSLRLAGYTGELFF
TGTGCCAGCAGTTTACGACTAGCGGGGTACACCGGGGAGCTGTTTTTT
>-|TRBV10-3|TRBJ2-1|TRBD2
CAITSSGGLYNEQFF
TGTGCCATCACCTCTAGCGGGGGCTTATACAATGAGCAGTTCTTC
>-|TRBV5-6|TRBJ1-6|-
CASRTLQLLNSPLHF
TGTGCCAGCAGAACTCTCCAGCTCCTAAATTCACCCCTCCACTTT
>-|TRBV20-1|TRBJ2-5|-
CSARAGGGVETQYF
TGCAGTGCTAGAGCGGGGGGCGGGGTGGAGACCCAGTACTTC
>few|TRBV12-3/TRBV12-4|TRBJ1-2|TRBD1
CASSLAGTGYGYTF
TGTGCCAGCAGTTTAGCCGGGACAGGGTATGGCTACACCTTC
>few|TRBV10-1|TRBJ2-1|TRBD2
CASSSGTRSNDEQFF
TGCGCCAGCAGTTCCGGGACTAGATCTAACGATGAGCAGTTCTTC
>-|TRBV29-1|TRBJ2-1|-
CSVSWTLADEQFF
TGCAGCGTGAGCTGGACTCTCGCCGATGAGCAGTTCTTC
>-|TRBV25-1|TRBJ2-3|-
CATRGHSTDTQYF
TGTGCCACGAGGGGCCATAGCACAGATACGCAGTATTTT
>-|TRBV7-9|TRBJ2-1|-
CASSLGGAGSEQFF
TGTGCCAGCAGCCTTGGGGGGGCCGGTAGTGAGCAGTTCTTC
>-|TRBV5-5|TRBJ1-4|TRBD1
CASTLTGISTNEKLFF
TGTGCCAGCACCTTGACAGGGATTTCAACTAATGAAAAACTGTTTTTT
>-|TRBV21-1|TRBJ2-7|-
CASSKEGLAVSYEQYF
TGTGCCAGCAGCAAAGAAGGGCTAGCGGTCTCCTACGAGCAGTACTTC